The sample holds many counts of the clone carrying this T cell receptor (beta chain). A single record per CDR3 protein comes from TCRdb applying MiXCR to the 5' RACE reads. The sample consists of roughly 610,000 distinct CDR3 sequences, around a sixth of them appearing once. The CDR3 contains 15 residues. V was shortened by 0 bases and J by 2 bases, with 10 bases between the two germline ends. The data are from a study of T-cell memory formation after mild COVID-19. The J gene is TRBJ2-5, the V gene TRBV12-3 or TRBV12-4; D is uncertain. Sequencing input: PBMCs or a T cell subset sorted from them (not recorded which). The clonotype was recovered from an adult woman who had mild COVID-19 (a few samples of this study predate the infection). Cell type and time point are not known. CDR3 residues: CASSLAPSIQETQYF. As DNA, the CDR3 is TGTGCCAGCAGTTTAGCTCCCAGCATTCAAGAGACCCAGTACTTC.